This T cell receptor beta chain was observed in a study of T cell repertoires in cytomegalovirus infection. At the level of the study: Public TCR beta signatures were indicative of both CMV infection and a matching HLA type.

From the reads, TCRdb called clonotypes with MiXCR, one entry per CDR3 protein. The sample contains 200,000 to 300,000 distinct CDR3 sequences, 9% to 15% of which appear only once. Whole-study findings and limits: Adding up the frequency of public TCR beta families identified people who carried CMV plus the relevant HLA.

This clonotype was seen only a few times. What it binds is unknown. After removal of 2 bases from V and 6 bases from J, the junction contained 8 bases not matched to a gene. From germline, CDR1 is SGDLS and CDR2 YYNGEE. The CDR3 consists of 17 residues. The sample was PBMCs. The TCR sequence derives from a human donor in good health (CMV status not recorded). Some clones in this sample may be carry-over from other donors' samples. This rearrangement joins TRBV9 to TRBJ2-2; 12 bases match TRBD2. CDR3 sequence (DNA): TGTGCCAGCAGCGTTCTAGCGGGGGGGCCTCAGGCCGGGGAGCTGTTTTTT. Protein sequence: CASSVLAGGPQAGELFF.